These T cell receptor beta chains were read from a single sample in a study of T-cell memory formation after mild COVID-19. A single record per CDR3 protein comes from TCRdb applying MiXCR to the 5' RACE reads. This table has around 180,000 distinct CDR3 sequences, approximately 16% appearing once. The specimen sequenced was PBMCs or a T cell subset sorted from them (not recorded which). The receptors were gathered from an adult woman who had mild COVID-19 (a few samples of this study predate the infection). Cell type and time point are not known. The CDR3 runs from the conserved cysteine through the conserved F or W. Fields, in order: D gene, J gene, V gene, CDR3 protein. A D gene is named only where the DNA matches it firmly.

NA,TRBJ1-6,TRBV5-1,CASSLEDGSSPLHF
NA,TRBJ1-1,TRBV6-6,CASSGHPDTEAFF
TRBD1,TRBJ2-7,TRBV29-1,CSVGDRQSSYEQYF
TRBD1,TRBJ2-3,TRBV4-2,CASSQVATGGSDTQYF
NA,TRBJ2-5,TRBV15,CATSSLALETQYF
TRBD2,TRBJ2-4,TRBV7-2,CASSFQRGLTKNIQYF
NA,TRBJ2-4,TRBV20-1,CSANILAKNIQYF
TRBD2,TRBJ2-1,TRBV6-2/TRBV6-3,CASSLLAGVLINEQFF
TRBD2,TRBJ2-3,TRBV20-1,CSARTSGGPTDTQYF
NA,TRBJ2-2,TRBV19,CASSPESGSGELFF
NA,TRBJ2-2,TRBV12-3/TRBV12-4,CASSSYGVPGELFF
NA,TRBJ1-1,TRBV6-5,CASSFGGASNTEAFF
TRBD1,TRBJ2-3,TRBV5-1,CASSLAVGTAGRIDTQYF
TRBD2,TRBJ2-4,TRBV5-5,CASSLALSGGAKNIQYF
NA,TRBJ2-5,TRBV12-3/TRBV12-4,CASRPLGRGPQETQYF
NA,TRBJ2-2,TRBV4-1,CASSQEQVPGTTGELFF
NA,TRBJ2-5,TRBV29-1,CSAWGQSERKTQYF
NA,TRBJ2-7,TRBV3-1,CASSQTHEQYF